The 21 T cell receptor beta chains reported below all come from one sample, sequenced in a study of cytomegalovirus exposure and HLA in healthy donors. Using immunoSEQ multiplex PCR, the repertoire was profiled, and TCRdb retains in-frame clones only, with some absent. This sample has fewer than 250,000 clones, with around nine tenths found just once. The sequenced material came from PBMCs. Receptors originate from a man younger than 30 in good health and CMV-seronegative.

As DNA, the CDR3 is TGTGCCAGCCGACCACCGGGGGATATCGGTTCCCAGCATTTT. Residues: CASRPPGDIGSQHF. The rearrangement links TRBV28 to TRBJ1-5, with D perhaps matching TRBD1 (5 bases). CDR3 length: 14 residues. CDR1 MDHEN and CDR2 SYDVKM come from the germline V gene. The V end lost 8 bases, the J end lost 11 bases, and 22 bases lay between the germline ends.

V and J are TRBV10-1 and TRBJ2-7; no clear D. The CDR3 has 16 amino acids. Germline CDR1 WNHNN, CDR2 SYGVQD (reference sequence). The V end lost 0 bases, the J end lost 4 bases, and 16 bases lay between the germline ends. The CDR3 DNA reads TGCGCCAGCAGTGAGTCACGACTGAGAGTAAAGTACGAGCAGTACTTC. It codes for CASSESRLRVKYEQYF.

The gene calls are TRBV5-1 and TRBJ2-3, with TRBD2 matching over 10 bases. V lost 4 bases to trimming and J lost 4 bases; unmatched junction nucleotides: 6. The CDR3 extends over 15 amino acids. The germline V gene has CDR1 SGHRS and CDR2 YFSETQ. This chain's CDR3 is CASSHGSGGPDTQYF. CDR3 in DNA: TGCGCCAGCAGCCACGGTAGCGGGGGGCCAGATACGCAGTATTTT. Full variable domain (missing parts from reference TRBV5-1 and TRBJ2-3): KAGVTQTPRYLIKTRGQQVTLSCSPISGHRSVSWYQQTPGQGLQFLFEYFSETQRNKGNFPGRFSGRQFSNSRSEMNVSTLELGDSALYLCASSHGSGGPDTQYFGPGTRLTVL.

The chain recombines TRBV5-1 with TRBJ1-2; D is possibly TRBD1 (5 bases). Germline V lookup: CDR1 SGHRS, CDR2 YFSETQ. Trimming stripped 0 bases from V and 4 bases from J, with 13 bases between. The CDR3 has 15 amino acids. As DNA, the CDR3 is TGCGCCAGCAGCTTGGACTCACAGGCCTCCTATGGCTACACCTTC. Protein: CASSLDSQASYGYTF. Full variable domain (rest looked up from reference TRBV5-1 and TRBJ1-2): KAGVTQTPRYLIKTRGQQVTLSCSPISGHRSVSWYQQTPGQGLQFLFEYFSETQRNKGNFPGRFSGRQFSNSRSEMNVSTLELGDSALYLCASSLDSQASYGYTFGSGTRLTVV.

This chain joins TRBV5-1 and TRBJ2-5; D unresolved. CDR3 length equals 11 residues. The ends were cut back, 4 bases at V and 5 bases at J, with 6 bases in the middle. The germline gives CDR1 SGHRS, CDR2 YFSETQ. CDR3 region: CASSVQETQYF. The CDR3 DNA sequence: TGCGCCAGCAGCGTACAGGAGACCCAGTACTTC.

The gene calls are TRBV2 and TRBJ2-7; D gene unclear. The germline CDR1 and CDR2 sequences are SNHLY and FYNNEI. Trimming left V 4 bases short and J 2 bases short, with 12 bases between. The CDR3 is 14 residues long. The CDR3 bases are TGTGCCAGCAGTGGTGTAGGAGATCCCTACGAGCAGTACTTC. Translated: CASSGVGDPYEQYF.

This chain uses TRBV19 with TRBJ1-2; 7 nucleotides match TRBD1. Germline assignment: CDR1 LNHDA and CDR2 SQIVND (reference sequence). With 7 bases clipped from V and 0 bases from J, the junction kept 5 bases outside the gene matches. There are 14 residues in the CDR3. Written as DNA, the CDR3 is TGTGCCAGTAAATATGACAGGGCTAACTATGGCTACACCTTC. It encodes CASKYDRANYGYTF. Full variable domain (remainder filled in from reference TRBV19 and TRBJ1-2): DGGITQSPKYLFRKEGQNVTLSCEQNLNHDAMYWYRQDPGQGLRLIYYSQIVNDFQKGDIAEGYSVSREKKESFPLTVTSAQKNPTAFYLCASKYDRANYGYTFGSGTRLTVV.

This chain uses TRBV27 with TRBJ2-1; tentative D call: TRBD1 (5 bases). The V gene's germline CDR1 is MNHEY and CDR2 SMNVEV (reference sequence). The ends were cut back, 3 bases at V and 8 bases at J, with 11 bases in the middle. This CDR3 has 13 residues. CDR3 DNA sequence: TGTGCCAGCAGTTTCTTTGGGGCTGATGAGCAGTTCTTC. It specifies CASSFFGADEQFF.

The V and J genes are TRBV5-1 and TRBJ1-5, with D perhaps TRBD1 (6 bases). The CDR3 has 17 amino acids. Trimming cost V 1 base and J 8 bases, with 22 bases left between them. Germline assignment: CDR1 SGHRS and CDR2 YFSETQ. In DNA form, the CDR3 reads TGCGCCAGCAGCTTGTCGGGGGGCCACGGCCTGAATGAGCCCCAGCATTTT. It codes for CASSLSGGHGLNEPQHF.

This clone has ten or more counts. The chain carries TRBV7-3 and TRBJ2-1, with 10 bases fitting TRBD2. The CDR3 spans 14 residues. V dropped 5 bases and J dropped 8; count of bases not matched to a gene: 6. Germline V gives CDR1 SGHTA, CDR2 FQGTGA. CDR3 sequence (DNA): TGTGCCAGCAGCCTAGCGGGAGTGTTTCATGAGCAGTTCTTC. Encoded protein: CASSLAGVFHEQFF.

J is TRBJ1-5 and V is TRBV28; 9 bases map to TRBD1. Germline assignment: CDR1 MDHEN and CDR2 SYDVKM. CDR3 length: 16 amino acids. After removal of 5 bases from V and 0 bases from J, the junction contained 5 bases not matched to a gene. The CDR3 here is CASSRGQGNSNQPQHF. For the CDR3, the DNA is TGTGCCAGCAGTCGGGGACAGGGCAATAGCAATCAGCCCCAGCATTTT.

The rearrangement joins TRBV4-1 to TRBJ2-1, with D perhaps matching TRBD1 (6 bases). With 0 bases removed from V and 2 bases from J, the gap between germline ends came to 11 bases. CDR3 length: 16 amino acids. Germline lookup yields CDR1 MGHRA and CDR2 YSYEKL. CDR3 amino acids: CASSQDDRLAYNEQFF. The CDR3 DNA sequence: TGCGCCAGCAGCCAAGATGACAGGCTCGCCTACAATGAGCAGTTCTTC.

The rearrangement joins TRBV28 to TRBJ2-2; 10 bases are shared with TRBD2. The CDR3 is 16 amino acids. Losses at the gene ends were 7 bases for V and 5 bases for J; bases not matched to a gene: 10. The germline V gene has CDR1 MDHEN and CDR2 SYDVKM. For the CDR3, the DNA is TGTGCCAGCATTGGGAGCGGGGGGGAACTTACCGGGGAGCTGTTTTTT. Translation gives CASIGSGGELTGELFF.

In its sample, this clone was seen once. The chain's CDR3 is CASSQDRLRGYSQPQHF. The CDR3, as DNA: TGCGCCAGCAGCCAAGATCGGTTGAGGGGGTATAGTCAGCCCCAGCATTTT. This chain connects TRBV4-1 to TRBJ1-5; a possible D gene is TRBD1 (6 bases). The germline V and J ends were trimmed by 0 bases and 6 bases, with 18 bases remaining between them. Germline V gene sequence: CDR1 MGHRA, CDR2 YSYEKL. The CDR3 totals 17 residues.

The chain couples TRBV7-3 to TRBJ2-3; 7 nucleotides agree with TRBD2. Germline V gene lookup returns CDR1 SGHTA and CDR2 FQGTGA. CDR3 length: 14 amino acids. Trimming took 5 bases from V and 7 from J; bases not matched to a gene: 9. The DNA for the CDR3 is TGTGCCAGCAGCGTTCAAAGGGAGGGTCATACGCAGTATTTT. It specifies CASSVQREGHTQYF. The full variable domain, rest sourced from reference TRBV7-3 and TRBJ2-3, is GAGVSQTPSNKVTEKGKYVELRCDPISGHTALYWYRQSLGQGPEFLIYFQGTGAADDSGLPNDRFFAVRPEGSVSTLKIQRTERGDSAVYLCASSVQREGHTQYFGPGTRLTVL.

CDR3 nucleotide sequence: TGTGCCAGCTCACCCCTGGGACAGGTGAGGAATGAGCAGTTCTTC. The encoded protein is CASSPLGQVRNEQFF. The chain is built from TRBV18 and TRBJ2-1, with TRBD1 identical over 8 bases. CDR1 and CDR2 (germline): KGHSH, LQKENI. CDR3 size: 15 residues. V shed 3 bases, J shed 7 bases, and the junction held 8 bases outside the gene matches.

The V gene is TRBV27, the J gene TRBJ2-5; TRBD2 matches 16 bases. V was clipped by 5 bases and J by 5 bases; unmatched bases: 5. CDR3 size: 16 residues. Germline V gene lookup returns CDR1 MNHEY and CDR2 SMNVEV (reference sequence). The CDR3 DNA follows: TGTGCCAGCAGTCCGGGACTAGCGGGAGGGCTTGAGACCCAGTACTTC. Protein: CASSPGLAGGLETQYF.

The chain joins TRBV4-1 to TRBJ2-5, with D unclear. This CDR3 has 12 amino acids. Germline V gene lookup returns CDR1 MGHRA and CDR2 YSYEKL. V gave up 8 bases and J gave up 4 bases, with 11 bases separating them. The CDR3 region is CASGSGLETQYF. CDR3 coding DNA: TGCGCCAGCGGTTCAGGCTTAGAGACCCAGTACTTC.

This clone was counted between two and nine times. The gene calls are TRBV9 and TRBJ1-3; D possibly corresponds to TRBD1 (5 bases). This CDR3 region has 13 residues. Looked up from germline, CDR1 is SGDLS and CDR2 is YYNGEE. The germline V and J ends were trimmed by 4 bases and 4 bases, with 9 bases remaining between them. The CDR3 is CASSSPGGNTIYF. DNA of the CDR3: TGTGCCAGCAGCTCCCCAGGGGGAAACACCATATATTTT.

CDR3 amino acids: CASSRTGQGEAFF. The CDR3 DNA reads TGTGCCAGCAGTCGAACAGGGCAGGGTGAAGCTTTCTTT. The chain links TRBV7-9 to TRBJ1-1, with a weak D call TRBD1 (6 bases). Germline V gene data show CDR1 as SEHNR and CDR2 as FQNEAQ (reference sequence). This CDR3 has 13 amino acids. V lost 6 bases and J 7 bases, leaving 15 bases between the germline ends.

The chain joins TRBV11-2 to TRBJ2-7, with D possibly TRBD1 on 6 matching bases. The ends were cut back, 3 bases at V and 6 bases at J, with 9 bases in the middle. Germline V gene lookup returns CDR1 SGHAT and CDR2 FQNNGV. The CDR3 loop spans 12 amino acids. The CDR3 sequence is CASSFTGFEQYF. The CDR3 region has the DNA TGTGCCAGCAGCTTCACAGGGTTCGAGCAGTACTTC.